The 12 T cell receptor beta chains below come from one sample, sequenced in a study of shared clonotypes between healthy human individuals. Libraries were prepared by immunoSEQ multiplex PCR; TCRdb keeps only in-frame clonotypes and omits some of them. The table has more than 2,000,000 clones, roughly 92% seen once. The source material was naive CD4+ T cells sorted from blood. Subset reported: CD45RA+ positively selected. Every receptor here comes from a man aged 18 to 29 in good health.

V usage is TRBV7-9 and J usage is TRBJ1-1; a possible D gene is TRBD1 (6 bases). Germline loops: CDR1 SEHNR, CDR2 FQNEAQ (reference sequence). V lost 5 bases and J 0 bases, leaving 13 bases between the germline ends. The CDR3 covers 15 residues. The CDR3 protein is CASSPRTAMNTEAFF. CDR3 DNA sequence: TGTGCCAGCAGCCCACGGACAGCTATGAACACTGAAGCTTTCTTT.

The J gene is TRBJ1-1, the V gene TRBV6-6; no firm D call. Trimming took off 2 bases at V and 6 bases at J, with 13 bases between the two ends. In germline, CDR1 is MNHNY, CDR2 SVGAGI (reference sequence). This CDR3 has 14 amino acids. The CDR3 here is CASSYSQLLSEAFF. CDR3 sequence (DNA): TGTGCCAGCAGTTACAGTCAGTTACTTTCTGAAGCTTTCTTT.

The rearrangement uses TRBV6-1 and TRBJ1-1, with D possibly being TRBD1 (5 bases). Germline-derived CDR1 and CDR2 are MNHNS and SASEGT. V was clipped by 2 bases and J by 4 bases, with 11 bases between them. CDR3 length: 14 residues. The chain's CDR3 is CASSEQGKGTEAFF. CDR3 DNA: TGTGCCAGCAGTGAACAGGGAAAGGGCACTGAAGCTTTCTTT.

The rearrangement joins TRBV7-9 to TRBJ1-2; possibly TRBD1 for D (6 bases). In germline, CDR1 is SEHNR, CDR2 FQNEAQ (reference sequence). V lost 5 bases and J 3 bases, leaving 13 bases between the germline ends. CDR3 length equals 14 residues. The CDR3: CASSRPGADYGYTF. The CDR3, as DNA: TGTGCCAGCAGCCGCCCGGGGGCTGACTATGGCTACACCTTC.

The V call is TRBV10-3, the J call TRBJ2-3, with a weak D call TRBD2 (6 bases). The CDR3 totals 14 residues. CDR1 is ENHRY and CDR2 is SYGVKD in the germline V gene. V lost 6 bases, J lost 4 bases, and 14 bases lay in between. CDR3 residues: CAIRTGAEADTQYF. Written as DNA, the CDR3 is TGTGCCATCAGGACGGGAGCAGAAGCAGATACGCAGTATTTT.

CDR3 nucleotides: TGTGCCAGCAGCTTAGGGGGGGGCCCTGAAGCTTTCTTT. It is translated as CASSLGGGPEAFF. The rearrangement joins TRBV7-9 to TRBJ1-1, with a possible D match to TRBD1 (6 bases). This CDR3 is 13 amino acids long. V dropped 1 base and J dropped 6 bases, with 9 bases sitting between them. CDR1 is SEHNR, CDR2 FQNEAQ, per germline (reference sequence). Variable domain in full (rest from reference TRBV7-9 and TRBJ1-1): DTGVSQNPRHKITKRGQNVTFRCDPISEHNRLYWYRQTLGQGPEFLTYFQNEAQLEKSRLLSDRFSAERPKGSFSTLEIQRTEQGDSAMYLCASSLGGGPEAFFGQGTRLTVV.

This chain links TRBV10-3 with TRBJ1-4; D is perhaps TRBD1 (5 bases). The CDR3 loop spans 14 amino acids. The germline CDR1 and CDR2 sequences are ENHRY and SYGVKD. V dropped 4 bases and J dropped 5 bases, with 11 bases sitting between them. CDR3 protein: CAISGHAGNEKLFF. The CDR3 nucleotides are TGTGCCATCAGTGGACACGCAGGGAATGAAAAACTGTTTTTT.

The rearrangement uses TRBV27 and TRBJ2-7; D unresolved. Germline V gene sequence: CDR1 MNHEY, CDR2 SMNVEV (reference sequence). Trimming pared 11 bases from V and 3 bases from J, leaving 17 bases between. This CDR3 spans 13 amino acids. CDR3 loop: CAPAGPEYYEQYF. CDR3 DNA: TGTGCCCCGGCCGGCCCGGAGTACTACGAGCAGTACTTC.

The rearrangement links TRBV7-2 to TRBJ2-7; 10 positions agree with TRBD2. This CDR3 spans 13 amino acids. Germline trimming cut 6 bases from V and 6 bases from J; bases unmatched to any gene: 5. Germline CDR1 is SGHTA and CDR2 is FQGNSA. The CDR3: CASRRSGRAEQYF. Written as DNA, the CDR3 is TGTGCCAGCAGGCGAAGCGGGAGGGCCGAGCAGTACTTC.

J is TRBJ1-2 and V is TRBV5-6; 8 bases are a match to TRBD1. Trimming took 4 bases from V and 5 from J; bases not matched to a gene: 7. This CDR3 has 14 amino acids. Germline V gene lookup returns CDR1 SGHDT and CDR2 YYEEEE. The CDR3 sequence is CASSPPGQEYGYTF. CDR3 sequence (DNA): TGTGCCAGCAGCCCGCCGGGACAGGAGTATGGCTACACCTTC.

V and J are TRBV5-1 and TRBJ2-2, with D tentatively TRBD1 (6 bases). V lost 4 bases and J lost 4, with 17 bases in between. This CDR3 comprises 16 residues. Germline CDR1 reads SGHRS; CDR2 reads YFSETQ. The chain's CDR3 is CASSLTGSASTGELFF. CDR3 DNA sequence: TGCGCCAGCAGCCTCACAGGGAGTGCTAGCACCGGGGAGCTGTTTTTT.

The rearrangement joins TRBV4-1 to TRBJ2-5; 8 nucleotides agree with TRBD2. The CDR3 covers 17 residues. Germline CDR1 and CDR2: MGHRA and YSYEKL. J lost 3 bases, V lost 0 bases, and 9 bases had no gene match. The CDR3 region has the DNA TGCGCCAGCAGCCAAGAAGGGGCTAGCGGGCGCAAAGAGACCCAGTACTTC. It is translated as CASSQEGASGRKETQYF.